Sequencing of this TCR beta chain was carried out in a study of blood T cell repertoires in COVID-19. As processed by the authors: Using reference gene primer amplification, nucleated cell counts were estimated. Produced via immunoSEQ multiplex PCR; TCRdb's table is partial and in-frame only. V and J calls plus clone size are reproduced from that table; the DNA served to infer D and trimming. The table lists approximately 170,000 clones, around nine tenths of them singletons. Germline assignment: CDR1 LNHDA and CDR2 SQIVND (reference sequence). The V and J ends lost 4 bases and 4 bases respectively, with 10 bases between them. This CDR3 region has 13 residues.

The material sequenced was peripheral blood. The sequence came from a man younger than 40 with acute or convalescent COVID-19. This chain joins TRBV19 and TRBJ1-2; maybe TRBD1 (6 bases). Here the CDR3 reads CASSNGQLYGYTF. Here the CDR3 DNA reads TGTGCCAGTAGTAACGGACAGCTCTATGGCTACACCTTC.